A single sample gave rise to the 6 T cell receptor beta chains below, sequenced in a study of cytomegalovirus exposure and HLA in healthy donors. The PCR contained 60 Vbeta and 13 Jbeta primers. Measured with immunoSEQ multiplex PCR; TCRdb has only the in-frame clones, and not every one. The sample lists 150,000 to 160,000 clones, around 79% seen once, with about 2.8% in the top ten. Sequenced material: PBMCs. The source is a man between 18 and 35 years old in good health and CMV-seronegative.

The V gene is TRBV4-1, the J gene TRBJ1-2; 8 positions match TRBD1. The length of the CDR3 is 16 residues. Germline V gene data show CDR1 as MGHRA and CDR2 as YSYEKL. Losses at the gene ends were 3 bases for V and 2 bases for J; bases not matched to a gene: 8. CDR3 sequence: CASSQAWTGRNYGYTF. The CDR3 bases are TGCGCCAGCAGCCAGGCCTGGACAGGGAGGAACTATGGCTACACCTTC.

The chain carries TRBV7-3 and TRBJ1-1; D might be TRBD1 (5 bases). Germline CDR1 is SGHTA and CDR2 is FQGTGA. Trimming took off 5 bases at V and 2 bases at J, with 9 bases between the two ends. This CDR3 has 13 residues. The CDR3 DNA sequence: TGTGCCAGCAGCCCTCAGGGCAACACTGAAGCTTTCTTT. It encodes CASSPQGNTEAFF.

This chain joins TRBV10-3 and TRBJ2-2; D is ambiguous. V was pared by 3 bases and J by 0 bases, with 23 bases between. This CDR3 has 20 residues. Germline V lookup: CDR1 ENHRY, CDR2 SYGVKD. The CDR3 DNA follows: TGTGCCATCAGTGACGGGTGGAGCGAACGGCCCGAAACGAACACCGGGGAGCTGTTTTTT. Its translation is CAISDGWSERPETNTGELFF.

This clone was seen just once. The chain employs TRBV6-5 and TRBJ2-1; possibly TRBD1 for D (6 bases). The CDR3 spans 15 residues. Germline V CDR1 and CDR2: MNHEY, SVGAGI. V dropped 4 bases and J dropped 7 bases, with 17 bases sitting between them. Written as DNA, the CDR3 is TGTGCCAGCAGTTTGGCGGACAGCTCTGGGAATGAGCAGTTCTTC. Translating it yields CASSLADSSGNEQFF.

This sequence joins TRBV27 and TRBJ2-7, with TRBD1 matching 7 bases. Germline CDR1 and CDR2: MNHEY and SMNVEV (reference sequence). The CDR3 has 12 residues. The ends lost 5 bases at V and 6 bases at J; junction bases unmatched: 4. In DNA form, the CDR3 reads TGTGCCAGCAGTGTGGACAGGTCCGAGCAGTACTTC. This gives the protein CASSVDRSEQYF.

The chain joins TRBV19 to TRBJ1-5; no firm D call. This CDR3 region has 13 residues. V was shortened by 8 bases and J by 3 bases, with 11 bases between the two germline ends. CDR1 and CDR2 from the germline V gene are LNHDA and SQIVND (reference sequence). CDR3 bases: TGTGCCAGTGCGCGGGCAATCAATCAGCCCCAGCATTTT. Translation: CASARAINQPQHF.